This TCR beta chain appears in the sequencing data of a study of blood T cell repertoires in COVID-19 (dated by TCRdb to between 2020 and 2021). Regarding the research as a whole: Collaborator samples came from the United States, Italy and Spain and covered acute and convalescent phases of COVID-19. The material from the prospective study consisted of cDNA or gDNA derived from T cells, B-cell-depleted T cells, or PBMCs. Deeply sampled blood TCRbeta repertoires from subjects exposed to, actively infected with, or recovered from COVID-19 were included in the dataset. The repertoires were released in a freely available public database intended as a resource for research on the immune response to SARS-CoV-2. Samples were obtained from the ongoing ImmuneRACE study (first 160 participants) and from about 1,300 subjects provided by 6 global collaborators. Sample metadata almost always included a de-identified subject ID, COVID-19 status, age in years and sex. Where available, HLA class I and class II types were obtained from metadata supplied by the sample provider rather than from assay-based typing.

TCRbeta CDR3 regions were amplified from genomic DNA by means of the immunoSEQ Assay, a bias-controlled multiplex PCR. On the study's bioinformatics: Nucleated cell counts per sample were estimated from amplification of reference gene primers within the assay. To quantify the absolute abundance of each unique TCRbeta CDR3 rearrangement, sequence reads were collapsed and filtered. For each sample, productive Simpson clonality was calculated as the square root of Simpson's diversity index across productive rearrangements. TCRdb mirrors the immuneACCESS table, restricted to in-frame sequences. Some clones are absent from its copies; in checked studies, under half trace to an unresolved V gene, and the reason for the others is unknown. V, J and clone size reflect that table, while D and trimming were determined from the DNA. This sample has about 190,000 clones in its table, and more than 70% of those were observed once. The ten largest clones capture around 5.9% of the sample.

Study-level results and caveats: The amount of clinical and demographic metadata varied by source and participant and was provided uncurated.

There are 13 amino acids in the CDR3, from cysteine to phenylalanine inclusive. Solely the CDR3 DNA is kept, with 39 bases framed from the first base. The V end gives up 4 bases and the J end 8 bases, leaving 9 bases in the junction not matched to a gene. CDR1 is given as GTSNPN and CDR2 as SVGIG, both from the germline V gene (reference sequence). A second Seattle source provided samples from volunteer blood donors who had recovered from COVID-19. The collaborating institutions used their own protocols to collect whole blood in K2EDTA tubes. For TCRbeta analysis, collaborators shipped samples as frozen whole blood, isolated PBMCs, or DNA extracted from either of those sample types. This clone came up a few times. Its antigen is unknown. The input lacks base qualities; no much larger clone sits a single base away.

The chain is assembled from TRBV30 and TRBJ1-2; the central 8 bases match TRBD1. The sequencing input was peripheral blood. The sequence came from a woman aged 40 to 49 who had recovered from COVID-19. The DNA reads TGTGCCTGGAACCCAGGACAGGGAGGCGGCTACACCTTC. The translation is CAWNPGQGGGYTF.